One and the same sample provided the 10 T cell receptor beta chains below, sequenced in a study of T-cell memory formation after mild COVID-19. Via MiXCR, TCRdb re-called the 5' RACE reads, giving one row per CDR3 protein. Here the sample spans about 440,000 distinct CDR3 sequences, over 15% being singletons. Material for sequencing was PBMCs or a T cell subset sorted from them (not recorded which). These receptor sequences come from an adult woman who had mild COVID-19 (a few samples of this study predate the infection). Cell type and time point are not known.

This rearrangement joins TRBV5-1 to TRBJ2-3, with TRBD2 identical over 9 bases. CDR1 is SGHRS, CDR2 YFSETQ, per germline. CDR3 length: 15 amino acids. The trim removed 4 bases at V and 0 bases at J, leaving 3 bases unmatched. The chain's CDR3 is CASSGSGGSTDTQYF. The CDR3 DNA reads TGCGCCAGCAGCGGTAGCGGGGGTAGCACAGATACGCAGTATTTT.

The chain couples TRBV9 to TRBJ1-2, with a possible D match to TRBD1 (6 bases). The CDR3 has 15 amino acids. Germline V gives CDR1 SGDLS, CDR2 YYNGEE. Trimming pared 0 bases from V and 4 bases from J, leaving 13 bases between. CDR3: CASSVAFTGLYGYTF. The CDR3 region has the DNA TGTGCCAGCAGCGTAGCTTTTACAGGGCTCTATGGCTACACCTTC.

The chain recombines TRBV18 with TRBJ2-3; 9 positions match TRBD2. This CDR3 contains 17 residues. The germline CDR1 and CDR2 sequences are KGHSH and LQKENI. Trimming cost V 3 bases and J 5 bases; bases outside gene matches: 12. The CDR3, as DNA: TGTGCCAGCTCACCTCCACCTAGCGGGGCTGCCGGAGATACGCAGTATTTT. Translation gives CASSPPPSGAAGDTQYF. Combining the CDR3 with reference TRBV18 and TRBJ2-3 gives the whole variable domain NAGVMQNPRHLVRRRGQEARLRCSPMKGHSHVYWYRQLPEEGLKFMVYLQKENIIDESGMPKERFSAEFPKEGPSILRIQQVVRGDSAAYFCASSPPPSGAAGDTQYFGPGTRLTVL.

The CDR3 nucleotides read TGTGCAGCCGGGGGAGACAGGGAGTACGAGCAGTACTTC. Protein: CAAGGDREYEQYF. V gene TRBV7-8 combines with J gene TRBJ2-7, with TRBD1 as a possible D gene (7 bases). This CDR3 has 13 residues. CDR1 and CDR2 (germline): SGHVS, FQNEAQ.

This clonotype was counted many times. This rearrangement joins TRBV7-2 to TRBJ2-7; D is perhaps TRBD1 (6 bases). V was trimmed by 5 bases and J by 5 bases, leaving 13 bases between them. CDR3 length: 13 residues. Germline-derived CDR1 and CDR2 are SGHTA and FQGNSA. This CDR3 reads CASSLEQGNEQYF. The CDR3 region has the DNA TGTGCCAGCAGCCTGGAACAGGGTAACGAGCAGTACTTC.

The genes are TRBV4-1 and TRBJ1-1, with D unresolved. V was cut by 2 bases and J by 0 bases, with 10 bases left in between. Germline V gene sequence: CDR1 MGHRA, CDR2 YSYEKL. This CDR3 contains 15 residues. The CDR3 DNA reads as TGCGCCAGCAGCCAACTTTATCAGGTGAACACTGAAGCTTTCTTT. Protein product: CASSQLYQVNTEAFF.

V gene TRBV12-3 or TRBV12-4 combines with J gene TRBJ2-2; TRBD2 matches 11 bases. CDR3 size: 15 residues. Germline trimming cut 8 bases from V and 6 bases from J; bases unmatched to any gene: 8. The CDR3 protein is CASRSGGAAAGELFF. DNA of the CDR3: TGTGCCAGCCGTAGCGGGGGGGCCGCGGCCGGGGAGCTGTTTTTT.

The chain combines TRBV6-1 with TRBJ2-7; D unclear. Germline-derived CDR1 and CDR2 are MNHNS and SASEGT. Trimming took 6 bases from V and 1 from J, leaving 10 bases between them. The CDR3 is 13 residues long. CDR3 sequence (DNA): TGTGCCAGCAGACATAGGCCGTCCTACGAGCAGTACTTC. It specifies CASRHRPSYEQYF.

In this sample, this clonotype turned up a few times. V and J are TRBV4-3 and TRBJ1-5, with D possibly being TRBD1 (5 bases). V was shortened by 0 bases and J by 0 bases, with 9 bases between the two germline ends. The CDR3 runs to 16 residues. Germline V gene sequence: CDR1 LGHNA, CDR2 YSLEER. The CDR3 loop reads CASSQDLQGSNQPQHF. DNA of the CDR3: TGCGCCAGCAGCCAAGACCTCCAGGGTAGCAATCAGCCCCAGCATTTT.

There are a few counts of this clonotype. The rearrangement links TRBV12-3 or TRBV12-4 to TRBJ2-1; D not certain. The CDR3 is 13 amino acids. Trimming shortened V by 2 bases and J by 7 bases, and 9 bases separated the two germline ends. CDR3: CASSLNRWNEQFF. The DNA of the CDR3 is TGTGCCAGCAGTTTAAACCGGTGGAATGAGCAGTTCTTC.